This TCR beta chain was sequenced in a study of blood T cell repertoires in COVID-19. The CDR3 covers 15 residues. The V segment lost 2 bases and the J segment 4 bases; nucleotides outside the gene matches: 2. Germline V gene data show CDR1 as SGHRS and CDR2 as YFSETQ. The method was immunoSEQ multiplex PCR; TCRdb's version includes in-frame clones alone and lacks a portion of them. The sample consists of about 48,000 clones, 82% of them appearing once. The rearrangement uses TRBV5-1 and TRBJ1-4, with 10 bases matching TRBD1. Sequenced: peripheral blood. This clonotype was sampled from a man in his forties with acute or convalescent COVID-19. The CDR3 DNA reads TGCGCCAGCAGCTTTGGGGACAGGGGTAATGAAAAACTGTTTTTT. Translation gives CASSFGDRGNEKLFF.